This paragraph covers one T cell receptor beta chain sequence. Its antigen is still unknown. The CDR3 sequence is 14 residues long. Germline V gene data show CDR1 as SGHRS and CDR2 as YFSETQ. Trimming pared 0 bases from V and 0 bases from J, leaving 6 bases between. A second PCR, run for about 7 to 11 cycles, used a sample-barcoded 5' primer plus a J-beta primer mix. Each CDR3 protein is one row after TCRdb ran MiXCR on the 5' RACE reads. The sample yields about 770,000 distinct CDR3 sequences, more than 40% seen once. The data stem from a study of blood T cells in healthy people across ages. Points from the study as a whole: CMV status of donors was unknown, possibly confounding expanded clonotype changes. The percentage of naive T cells correlated strongly with TCR beta diversity.

The chain combines TRBV5-1 with TRBJ1-2; unclear D gene. The sequence was obtained from a man aged 60 to 75 in good health. Sequencing was done on a sample of blood. In DNA, the CDR3 is TGCGCCAGCAGCTTGGTTACCCCTAACTATGGCTACACCTTC. Translating it yields CASSLVTPNYGYTF.